This T cell receptor beta chain was sequenced for a study of control samples from healthy donors and cancer patients. TCRdb's table, derived via immunoSEQ multiplex PCR, lists solely in-frame clones and lacks some. This table holds 70,000 or so clones, about 80% found once. Germline-derived CDR1 and CDR2 are SGHRS and YFSETQ. The CDR3 has 13 amino acids. Trimming shortened V by 0 bases and J by 6 bases, and 10 bases separated the two germline ends. This sequence was found in a man aged 50 or older in good health. Sequenced input: blood. This chain connects TRBV5-1 to TRBJ2-7; D ambiguous. The DNA of the CDR3 is TGCGCCAGCAGCTTGGAGGTTGTCGGCGAGCAGTACTTC. It encodes CASSLEVVGEQYF.